This T cell receptor (beta chain) is from a study of blood T cells in healthy people across ages. Whole-study findings and limits: Any changes in expanded clonotypes were possibly confounded, as donor CMV status remained unknown.

The authors ran a second PCR of about 6 to 12 cycles using a sample-barcoded 5' primer and a J-beta primer mix. TCRdb processed the 5' RACE reads anew with MiXCR; each CDR3 protein has one entry. The table lists over a million distinct CDR3 sequences, about 43% of them singletons. This clonotype was detected a few times. The target antigen is unknown. The CDR3 spans 13 residues. CDR1 is LNHNV, CDR2 YYDKDF, per germline (reference sequence). Trimming took off 3 bases at V and 4 bases at J, with 9 bases between the two ends. This TCR was recovered from a woman aged 18-29 years in good health. The chain has TRBV15 and TRBJ1-2; the D is unclear. Sequencing input: blood. In DNA form, the CDR3 reads TGTGCCACCAGCAGCCCCCTGAGCTATGGCTACACCTTC. Translation: CATSSPLSYGYTF.